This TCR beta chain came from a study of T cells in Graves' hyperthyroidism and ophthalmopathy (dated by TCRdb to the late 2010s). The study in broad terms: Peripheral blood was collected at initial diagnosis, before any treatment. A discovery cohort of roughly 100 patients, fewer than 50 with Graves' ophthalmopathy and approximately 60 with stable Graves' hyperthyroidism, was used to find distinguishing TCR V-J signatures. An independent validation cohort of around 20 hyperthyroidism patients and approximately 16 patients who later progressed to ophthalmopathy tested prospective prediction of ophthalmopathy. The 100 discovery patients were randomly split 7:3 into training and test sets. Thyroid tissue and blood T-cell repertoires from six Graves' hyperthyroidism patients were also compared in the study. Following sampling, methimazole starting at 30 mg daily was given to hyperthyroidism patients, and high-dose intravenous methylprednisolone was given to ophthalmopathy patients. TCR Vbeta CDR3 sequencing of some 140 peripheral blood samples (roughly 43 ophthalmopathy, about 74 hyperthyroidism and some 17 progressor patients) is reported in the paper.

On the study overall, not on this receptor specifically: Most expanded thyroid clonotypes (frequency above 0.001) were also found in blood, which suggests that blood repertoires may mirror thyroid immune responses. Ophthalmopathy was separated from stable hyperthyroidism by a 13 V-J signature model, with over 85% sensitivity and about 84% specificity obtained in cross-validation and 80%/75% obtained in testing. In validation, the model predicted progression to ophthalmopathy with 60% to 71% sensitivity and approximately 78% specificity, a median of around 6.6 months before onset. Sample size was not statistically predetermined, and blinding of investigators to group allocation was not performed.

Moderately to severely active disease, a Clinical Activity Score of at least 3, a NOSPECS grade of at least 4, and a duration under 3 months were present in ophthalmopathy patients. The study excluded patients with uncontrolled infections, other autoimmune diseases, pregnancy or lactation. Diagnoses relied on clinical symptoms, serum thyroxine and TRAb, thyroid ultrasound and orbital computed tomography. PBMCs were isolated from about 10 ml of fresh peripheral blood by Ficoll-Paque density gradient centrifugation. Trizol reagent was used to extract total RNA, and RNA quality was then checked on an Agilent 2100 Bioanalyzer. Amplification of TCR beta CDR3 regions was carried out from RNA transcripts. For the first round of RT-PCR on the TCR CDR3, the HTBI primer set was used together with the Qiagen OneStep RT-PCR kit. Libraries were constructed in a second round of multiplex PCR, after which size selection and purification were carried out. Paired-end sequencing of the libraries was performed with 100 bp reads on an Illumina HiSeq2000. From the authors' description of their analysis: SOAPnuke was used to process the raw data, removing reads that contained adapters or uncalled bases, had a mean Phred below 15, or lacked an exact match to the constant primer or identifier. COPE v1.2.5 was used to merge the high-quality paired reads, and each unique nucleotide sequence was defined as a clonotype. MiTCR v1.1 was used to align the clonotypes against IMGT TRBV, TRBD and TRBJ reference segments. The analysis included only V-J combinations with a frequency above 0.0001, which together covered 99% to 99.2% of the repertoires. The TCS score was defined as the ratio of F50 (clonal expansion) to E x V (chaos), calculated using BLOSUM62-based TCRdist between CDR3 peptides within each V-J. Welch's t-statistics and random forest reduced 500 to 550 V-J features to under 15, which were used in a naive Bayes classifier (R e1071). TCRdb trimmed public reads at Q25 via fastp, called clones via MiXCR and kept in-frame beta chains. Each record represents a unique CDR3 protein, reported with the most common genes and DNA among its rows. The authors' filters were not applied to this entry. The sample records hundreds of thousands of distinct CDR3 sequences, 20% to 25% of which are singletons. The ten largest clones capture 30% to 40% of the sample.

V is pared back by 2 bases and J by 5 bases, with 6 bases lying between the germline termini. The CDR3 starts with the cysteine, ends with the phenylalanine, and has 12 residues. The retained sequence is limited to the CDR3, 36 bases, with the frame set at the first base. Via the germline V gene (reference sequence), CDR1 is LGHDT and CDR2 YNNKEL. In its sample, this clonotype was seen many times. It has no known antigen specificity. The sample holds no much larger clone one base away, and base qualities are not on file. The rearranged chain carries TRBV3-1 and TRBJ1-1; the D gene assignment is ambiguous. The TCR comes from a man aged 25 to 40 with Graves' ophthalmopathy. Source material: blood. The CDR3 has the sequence CASSQSKTEAFF. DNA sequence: TGTGCCAGCAGCCAATCAAAAACTGAAGCTTTCTTT.